The 19 T cell receptor beta chains listed next were all sequenced from one sample in a study of T cell repertoires in ileal Crohn's disease. The data were produced by immunoSEQ multiplex PCR, yet TCRdb's version contains in-frame clones alone and is incomplete. The table lists 25,000 to 30,000 clones, roughly 77% of them singletons. Sequenced: ileal tissue. The receptor set was obtained from an adult with Crohn's disease.

The rearrangement joins TRBV19 to TRBJ2-7, with 9 bases matching TRBD2. Germline CDR1 is LNHDA and CDR2 is SQIVND (reference sequence). V gave up 8 bases and J gave up 7 bases; unmatched junction bases: 12. The CDR3 covers 14 residues. This CDR3 is CASVSGGPLREQYF. CDR3 DNA sequence: TGTGCCAGTGTTAGCGGGGGACCTCTTCGGGAGCAGTACTTC.

J is TRBJ1-1 and V is TRBV25-1; tentatively, D is TRBD1 (6 bases). The ends were cut back, 3 bases at V and 1 base at J, with 9 bases in the middle. Germline CDR1 reads MGHDK; CDR2 reads SYGVNS. The CDR3 is made up of 14 amino acids. The CDR3 nucleotides are TGTGCCAGCAGTGAGGACAGACCGAACACTGAAGCTTTCTTT. Translation gives CASSEDRPNTEAFF.

There are a few counts of this clone. The sample contains more than one DNA sequence encoding this CDR3. This chain connects TRBV5-4 to TRBJ2-7; perhaps TRBD2 as D (6 bases). Germline CDR1 reads SGHNT; CDR2 reads YYREEE (reference sequence). The CDR3 has 15 amino acids. V was clipped by 4 bases and J by 5 bases, with 19 bases between them. CDR3 protein: CASSLTRVIANEQYF. CDR3 bases: TGTGCCAGCAGCCTGACTAGGGTCATCGCGAACGAGCAGTACTTC.

V is TRBV29-1 and J is TRBJ2-7; 7 nucleotides agree with TRBD1. CDR1 is SQVTM and CDR2 is ANQGSEA in the germline V gene. There are 12 residues in the CDR3. V lost 3 bases, J lost 3 bases, and 2 bases stayed unmatched. Here the CDR3 reads CSVERQGYEQYF. The CDR3 DNA reads TGCAGCGTTGAGAGACAGGGCTACGAGCAGTACTTC.

The rearrangement joins TRBV5-1 to TRBJ2-5; the match to TRBD2 covers 15 bases. Trimming at V came to 2 bases and at J to 4 bases, leaving 3 bases not matched to a gene. Germline V CDR1 and CDR2: SGHRS, YFSETQ. The CDR3 totals 16 residues. DNA of the CDR3: TGCGCCAGCAGCTTTGGACTAGCGGGGGGGCGAGAGACCCAGTACTTC. Translation gives CASSFGLAGGRETQYF.

This clone has more than one count but fewer than ten. The chain has TRBV5-1 and TRBJ2-7, with D maybe TRBD2 (6 bases). The V end lost 5 bases, the J end lost 3 bases, and 15 bases lay between the germline ends. The germline CDR1 and CDR2 sequences are SGHRS and YFSETQ. The CDR3 extends over 14 amino acids. The CDR3 nucleotides are TGCGCCAGCAGTTTTTGGCCCGGGAGCTACGAGCAGTACTTC. It specifies CASSFWPGSYEQYF. Full variable domain (missing parts from reference TRBV5-1 and TRBJ2-7): KAGVTQTPRYLIKTRGQQVTLSCSPISGHRSVSWYQQTPGQGLQFLFEYFSETQRNKGNFPGRFSGRQFSNSRSEMNVSTLELGDSALYLCASSFWPGSYEQYFGPGTRLTVT.

V is TRBV19 and J is TRBJ2-5; 8 bases agree with TRBD2. The better agreement between TRBJ2-7 and the DNA end casts doubt on the J call. The CDR3 is 16 residues long. Per the germline V gene, CDR1 is LNHDA and CDR2 is SQIVND (reference sequence). The CDR3 region is CASSNGGARGSYEQYF. CDR3 bases: TGTGCCAGTAGTAACGGGGGGGCTAGGGGTTCCTACGAGCAGTACTTC.

This clone was counted only a few times. V gene TRBV5-4 combines with J gene TRBJ2-7, with 9 bases identical to TRBD2. The length of the CDR3 is 15 residues. Trimming cost V 4 bases and J 1 base; bases outside gene matches: 6. Per germline, CDR1 SGHNT and CDR2 YYREEE (reference sequence). The CDR3 is CASSTKTSGSYEQYF. CDR3 DNA sequence: TGTGCCAGCAGCACCAAGACTAGCGGATCCTACGAGCAGTACTTC.

The chain joins TRBV5-1 to TRBJ1-2; TRBD1 matches at 9 bases. This CDR3 region has 17 residues. V gave up 0 bases and J gave up 10 bases; unmatched junction bases: 16. CDR1 and CDR2 (germline): SGHRS, YFSETQ. CDR3 coding DNA: TGCGCCAGCAGCTTGGGAGGGACAGGGAGTACCTTTTTGTACTACACCTTC. It yields the protein CASSLGGTGSTFLYYTF. Complete variable domain (other parts from reference TRBV5-1 and TRBJ1-2): KAGVTQTPRYLIKTRGQQVTLSCSPISGHRSVSWYQQTPGQGLQFLFEYFSETQRNKGNFPGRFSGRQFSNSRSEMNVSTLELGDSALYLCASSLGGTGSTFLYYTFGSGTRLTVV.

In this sample, this clone turned up a few times. The chain is built from TRBV7-9 and TRBJ1-6; D is unresolved. Germline V gives CDR1 SEHNR, CDR2 FQNEAQ (reference sequence). Deletions cut 5 bases from V and 6 bases from J, with 11 bases between. This CDR3 spans 14 amino acids. The chain's CDR3 is CASSPGGVNSPLHF. CDR3 DNA sequence: TGTGCCAGCAGCCCCGGCGGTGTTAATTCACCCCTCCACTTT.

This chain uses TRBV29-1 with TRBJ2-7, with 8 bases identical to TRBD1. The CDR3 extends over 14 amino acids. The V gene's germline CDR1 is SQVTM and CDR2 ANQGSEA. J gave up 0 bases and V 6 bases, and 7 bases lay outside the gene matches. CDR3 coding DNA: TGCAGCGTGGCAGGGGGCGCGAACTCCTACGAGCAGTACTTC. It yields the protein CSVAGGANSYEQYF.

The sample holds a few counts of this clone. The gene calls are TRBV2 and TRBJ2-7; no reliable D call. CDR1 is SNHLY, CDR2 FYNNEI, per germline. V was shortened by 8 bases and J by 3 bases, with 11 bases between the two germline ends. This CDR3 region has 12 residues. The CDR3 loop reads CASRVGVYEQYF. The CDR3, as DNA: TGTGCCAGCCGGGTCGGCGTCTACGAGCAGTACTTC.

This clone appeared a single time. The chain links TRBV9 to TRBJ1-2; D not certain. The CDR3 is 14 amino acids. Germline V lookup: CDR1 SGDLS, CDR2 YYNGEE. Trimming removed 2 bases from V and 8 bases from J, with 16 bases in between. This CDR3 reads CASSVSPGVRGYTF. The CDR3 DNA follows: TGTGCCAGCAGCGTCTCTCCCGGGGTTAGGGGCTACACCTTC.

The chain recombines TRBV6-5 with TRBJ2-7; 7 nucleotides agree with TRBD1. CDR3 size: 15 residues. The trim removed 2 bases at V and 2 bases at J, leaving 6 bases unmatched. Germline values: CDR1 MNHEY, CDR2 SVGAGI. CDR3 DNA: TGTGCCAGCAGTTACGCCCCGGGACAGACCTACGAGCAGTACTTC. Translation: CASSYAPGQTYEQYF.

The table lists this clone with a count of one. This sequence joins TRBV7-9 and TRBJ2-3, with 11 bases identical to TRBD2. With 5 bases clipped from V and 2 bases from J, the junction kept 6 bases outside the gene matches. CDR1 and CDR2 (germline): SEHNR, FQNEAQ (reference sequence). The CDR3 is 16 residues long. CDR3 sequence reads: CASSPGTSGSTDTQYF. The CDR3 nucleotides read TGTGCCAGCAGCCCCGGGACTAGCGGATCCACAGATACGCAGTATTTT.

This clone was picked up one time. The chain combines TRBV7-2 with TRBJ2-1; maybe TRBD2 (6 bases). Germline V gene sequence: CDR1 SGHTA, CDR2 FQGNSA. The V end was cut by 1 base, the J end by 8 bases, with 15 bases between. The CDR3 consists of 15 residues. CDR3 sequence reads: CASSLVGGLADEQFF. Here the CDR3 DNA reads TGTGCCAGCAGCTTAGTTGGGGGACTCGCCGATGAGCAGTTCTTC.

A note on this clone: An end of the junction does not agree with germline; a read error may underlie this. J is TRBJ2-1 and V is TRBV7-7, with a weak D call TRBD1 (5 bases). The CDR3 is 13 residues long. CDR1 is SSHAT, CDR2 FNYEAQ, per germline (reference sequence). Here the CDR3 reads CASSLDRGGEQFF. CDR3 nucleotide sequence: TGTGCTAGCAGCTTAGATAGGGGCGGTGAGCAGTTCTTC.

The rearrangement links TRBV5-1 to TRBJ2-2; TRBD2 might be the D (5 bases). Trimming stripped 4 bases from V and 5 bases from J, with 24 bases between. From germline, CDR1 is SGHRS and CDR2 YFSETQ. The CDR3 contains 18 residues. The CDR3 here is CASSLSPGPSRETGELFF. CDR3 DNA sequence: TGCGCCAGCAGCCTCTCCCCCGGGCCTAGCCGAGAGACCGGGGAGCTGTTTTTT.

The chain couples TRBV19 to TRBJ1-1; a possible D gene is TRBD1 (6 bases). The V gene lost 7 bases and the J gene lost 5 bases, with 26 bases spanning the gap. The CDR3 spans 17 residues. From germline, CDR1 is LNHDA and CDR2 SQIVND (reference sequence). The CDR3 reads CASITTRAGGIRTEAFF. In DNA form, the CDR3 reads TGTGCCAGTATTACCACTCGAGCGGGGGGCATAAGGACTGAAGCTTTCTTT.